One sample yielded the 22 T cell receptor beta chains listed below, sequenced in a study of T cell clonality in common variable immunodeficiency. Sequencing was performed with immunoSEQ multiplex PCR; in TCRdb, only in-frame clones are kept and a portion is missing. The sample shows tens of thousands of clones, none of them appearing just once. Sequenced input: peripheral blood mononuclear cells. The receptors were gathered from a person aged 18 to 75 in good health.

This clone was seen at least ten times. The read ends 3 residues before the CDR3 terminus; that terminus is restored from the germline J gene. V gene TRBV5-1 combines with J gene TRBJ1-1, with TRBD1 as a possible D gene (5 bases). The V end was cut by 6 bases, the J end by 6 bases, with 15 bases between. The CDR3 has 13 amino acids. Per germline, CDR1 SGHRS and CDR2 YFSETQ. CDR3 amino acids: CASNPGGFAEAFF. The sequenced part of the CDR3 DNA is TGCGCCAGCAACCCGGGGGGGTTCGCTGAA.

This clone was observed at least ten times. The read halts 3 residues ahead of the CDR3 end, with the missing end drawn from the germline J gene. The chain has TRBV19 and TRBJ2-1; TRBD2 is a possible D gene (6 bases). V lost 6 bases to trimming and J lost 5 bases, with 17 bases between them. This CDR3 is built from 15 residues. Germline assignment: CDR1 LNHDA and CDR2 SQIVND (reference sequence). The CDR3 sequence is CASSPPGRTNNEQFF. Incomplete CDR3 DNA: TGTGCCAGTAGCCCCCCGGGACGGACTAACAATGAG. The variable domain in full, with the rest retrieved from reference TRBV19 and TRBJ2-1, is DGGITQSPKYLFRKEGQNVTLSCEQNLNHDAMYWYRQDPGQGLRLIYYSQIVNDFQKGDIAEGYSVSREKKESFPLTVTSAQKNPTAFYLCASSPPGRTNNEQFFGPGTRLTVL.

This clone was seen repeatedly, ten times or more. From the germline J gene comes the end of the CDR3, since the read stops 3 residues before it. The chain carries TRBV20-1 and TRBJ2-3; 9 positions agree with TRBD1. Trimming at V came to 6 bases and at J to 8 bases, leaving 18 bases not matched to a gene. The CDR3 sequence is 16 residues long. The germline V gene encodes CDR1 DFQATT and CDR2 SNEGSKA (reference sequence). Here the CDR3 reads CSADYAGTGIAGTQYF. CDR3 DNA (partial): TGCAGTGCGGATTACGCCGGGACAGGGATTGCCGGTACG.

Many counts were recorded for this clone. Sequencing ends 3 residues short of the CDR3 end; the germline J gene provides the rest. The J gene is TRBJ2-1, the V gene TRBV7-8; 12 bases match TRBD1. The CDR3 contains 16 residues. With V trimmed by 1 base and J by 9 bases, 7 bases remained unmatched. From germline, CDR1 is SGHVS and CDR2 FQNEAQ. Incomplete CDR3 DNA: TGTGCCAGCAGCTTAGTTCGGGGACAGGGGGCATCTGAG. Translation gives CASSLVRGQGASE. The whole CDR3 protein reads CASSLVRGQGASEQFF.

This clone was counted at least ten times. The read is 3 residues too short to cover the CDR3 end, so that end is filled in from the germline J gene. The chain is built from TRBV6-1 and TRBJ1-1; TRBD1 matches at 7 bases. The germline gives CDR1 MNHNS, CDR2 SASEGT. With 1 base clipped from V and 5 bases from J, the junction kept 7 bases outside the gene matches. This CDR3 spans 15 amino acids. Here the CDR3 reads CASSEVEGAGTEAFF. The sequenced part of the CDR3 DNA is TGTGCCAGCAGTGAAGTGGAGGGGGCAGGGACTGAA.

This clone was detected ten times or more. The CDR3 end is not reached by the read, which stops 3 residues before it; the germline J gene fills it in. J is TRBJ2-5 and V is TRBV19; a possible D gene is TRBD2 (6 bases). The germline CDR1 and CDR2 sequences are LNHDA and SQIVND (reference sequence). The V gene lost 1 base and the J gene lost 1 base, with 10 bases spanning the gap. The CDR3 extends over 15 amino acids. The CDR3 region is CASSIVGTFQETQYF. The sequenced part of the CDR3 DNA is TGTGCCAGTAGTATAGTGGGGACTTTCCAAGAGACC. Looking up the rest from reference TRBV19 and TRBJ2-5 gives the full variable domain: DGGITQSPKYLFRKEGQNVTLSCEQNLNHDAMYWYRQDPGQGLRLIYYSQIVNDFQKGDIAEGYSVSREKKESFPLTVTSAQKNPTAFYLCASSIVGTFQETQYFGPGTRLLVL.

This clone came up many times. Coverage ceases 3 residues before the CDR3 finishes, and the germline J gene fills in the end. The chain carries TRBV10-3 and TRBJ1-2; 8 nucleotides align to TRBD1. Germline CDR1 ENHRY, CDR2 SYGVKD. CDR3 length: 16 residues. The sequenced part of the CDR3 DNA is TGTGCCATCAGTGAGATTGACAGGGGACGCGGCGGGGGC. It is translated as CAISEIDRGRGGG. The whole CDR3 is CAISEIDRGRGGGYTF.

This clone was detected many times. The read stops 3 residues short of the end of the CDR3; the missing end is completed from the germline J gene. J is TRBJ2-4 and V is TRBV6-2 or TRBV6-3; 8 bases map to TRBD1. The V gene end was trimmed by 1 base and the J gene end by 8 bases; junction bases not matched to a gene: 13. CDR3 length: 17 amino acids. Looked up from germline, CDR1 is MNHEY and CDR2 is SVGEGT. CDR3 DNA, as far as it was read: TGTGCCAGCAGTTACTTTAACAGGGGGTTGGATTGGGACATT. This sequence encodes CASSYFNRGLDWDI. The entire CDR3 protein reads CASSYFNRGLDWDIQYF.

This clone was detected many times. The CDR3 goes on 3 residues after the read ends, and that part is filled in from the germline J gene. The chain employs TRBV2 and TRBJ1-1, with 9 bases fitting TRBD1. The junction had 2 bases not matched to a gene; V was cut back by 6 bases and J by 0 bases. This CDR3 comprises 14 residues. Germline lookup yields CDR1 SNHLY and CDR2 FYNNEI. The CDR3 region is CASRDRGVNTEAFF. CDR3 DNA, as far as it was read: TGTGCCAGCAGGGACAGGGGTGTGAACACTGAA.

This clone was seen repeatedly, ten times or more. Read sequence stops 3 residues before the CDR3 end, and the germline J gene provides the missing end. The chain links TRBV7-2 to TRBJ1-2; D may be TRBD1 (6 bases). The V end lost 3 bases, the J end lost 5 bases, and 10 bases lay between the germline ends. This CDR3 has 13 residues. CDR1 is SGHTA and CDR2 is FQGNSA in the germline V gene. The CDR3: CASSFQGKYGYTF. The DNA read from the CDR3 is TGTGCCAGCAGCTTCCAGGGGAAGTATGGC.

The sample holds many counts of this clone. The read halts 3 residues ahead of the CDR3 end, with the missing end drawn from the germline J gene. This chain joins TRBV19 and TRBJ2-1, with TRBD2 matching over 9 bases. The germline gives CDR1 LNHDA, CDR2 SQIVND (reference sequence). J was trimmed by 7 bases and V by 1 base; bases with no gene match: 8. This CDR3 is 16 amino acids long. CDR3 amino acids: CASSIAAGGPVNEQFF. The covered CDR3 bases are TGTGCCAGTAGTATAGCGGCGGGAGGGCCGGTGAATGAG.

This clone was seen many times. Mismatch with germline at one junction end may stem from a read error. With the read ending 3 residues before the CDR3 end, the germline J gene is used to fill in that end. This rearrangement joins TRBV4-2 to TRBJ2-1; possibly TRBD1 for D (5 bases). This CDR3 has 16 amino acids. Germline V gene sequence: CDR1 LGHNA, CDR2 YNFKEQ. CDR3 loop: CASSQEPDSSYNEQFF. The DNA read from the CDR3 is TGCGCCAGCAGCCAAGAACCCGACAGCTCCTACAATGAG.

In this sample, this clone turned up many times. The read gets to within 3 residues of the CDR3 end, and the germline J gene fills in the rest. The chain couples TRBV7-2 to TRBJ2-2; tentatively, D is TRBD1 (6 bases). CDR1 and CDR2 from the germline V gene are SGHTA and FQGNSA. The CDR3 has 14 amino acids. V lost 2 bases, J lost 5 bases, and 9 bases lay in between. CDR3 DNA (partial): TGTGCCAGCAGCTTAACAGGGATGACCGGGGAG. Its protein is CASSLTGMTGE. The full CDR3 is CASSLTGMTGELFF.

This clone occurred many times. The sequence runs out 3 residues before the end of the CDR3; the remainder is reconstructed from the germline J gene. The chain employs TRBV18 and TRBJ1-2; 7 bases fit TRBD1. The germline gives CDR1 KGHSH, CDR2 LQKENI. The CDR3 is made up of 13 amino acids. CDR3 protein: CASSRDSISGYTF. Partial CDR3 DNA: TGTGCCAGCTCACGGGACAGTATAAGCGGC.

The table lists this clone with many counts. The CDR3 end is not reached by the read, which stops 3 residues before it; the germline J gene fills it in. The J gene is TRBJ2-2, the V gene TRBV29-1; 10 bases agree with TRBD2. With V trimmed by 7 bases and J by 7 bases, 6 bases remained unmatched. The CDR3 loop spans 13 amino acids. Germline loops: CDR1 SQVTM, CDR2 ANQGSEA. The CDR3 region is CSALAGEVGELFF. CDR3 DNA (partial): TGCAGCGCCCTAGCGGGAGAAGTCGGGGAG.

Many counts were recorded for this clone. The CDR3 is cut off 3 residues early in the read; its end comes from the germline J gene. The rearrangement links TRBV4-1 to TRBJ1-1, with D perhaps matching TRBD1 (6 bases). Germline lookup yields CDR1 MGHRA and CDR2 YSYEKL. This CDR3 has 15 residues. The germline V and J ends were trimmed by 0 bases and 4 bases, with 12 bases remaining between them. Here the CDR3 reads CASSQDHRGITEAFF. The CDR3 bases that were read are TGCGCCAGCAGCCAAGATCATAGGGGGATCACTGAA.

This clone was counted ten times or more. The CDR3 goes on 3 residues after the read ends, and that part is filled in from the germline J gene. The rearrangement links TRBV20-1 to TRBJ1-4; 7 nucleotides align to TRBD1. Germline CDR1 is DFQATT and CDR2 is SNEGSKA (reference sequence). The CDR3 length is 13 residues. The junction had 5 bases not matched to a gene; V was cut back by 5 bases and J by 5 bases. CDR3 DNA, as far as it was read: TGCAGTGCTCCGGACAGGCGAAATGAAAAA. It yields the protein CSAPDRRNEK. The whole CDR3 sequence is CSAPDRRNEKLFF.

This clone was detected ten times or more. The read terminates 3 residues before the CDR3 end, so the remaining end is supplied by the germline J gene. The chain joins TRBV5-1 to TRBJ2-3; D is perhaps TRBD1 (6 bases). The CDR3 is made up of 16 amino acids. Germline CDR1 is SGHRS and CDR2 is YFSETQ. V was clipped by 10 bases and J by 0 bases, with 21 bases between them. The sequenced part of the CDR3 DNA is TGCGCCTCTGCGTTTGGACAGCTCCCGAGCACAGATACG. Translated, it gives CASAFGQLPSTDT. The entire CDR3 protein is CASAFGQLPSTDTQYF. The entire variable domain, with the rest obtained from reference TRBV5-1 and TRBJ2-3, is as follows: KAGVTQTPRYLIKTRGQQVTLSCSPISGHRSVSWYQQTPGQGLQFLFEYFSETQRNKGNFPGRFSGRQFSNSRSEMNVSTLELGDSALYLCASAFGQLPSTDTQYFGPGTRLTVL.

This clone was observed many times. Sequencing ends 3 residues short of the CDR3 end; the germline J gene provides the rest. The V call is TRBV7-2, the J call TRBJ1-2; D not certain. The germline CDR1 and CDR2 sequences are SGHTA and FQGNSA. Trimming removed 4 bases at V and 1 base at J, with 10 bases between. CDR3 length: 14 amino acids. The covered CDR3 bases are TGTGCCAGCAGCTCCGGTTCGGGTAACTATGGC. Amino acids: CASSSGSGNYG. The complete CDR3 reads CASSSGSGNYGYTF.

This clone occurred many times. The CDR3 end lies 3 residues beyond the end of the read and is filled in from the germline J gene. The rearrangement links TRBV28 to TRBJ2-7; no firm D call. Between the trimmed V and J ends, which lost 1 base and 5 bases, there was a span of 9 bases. CDR1 is MDHEN and CDR2 is SYDVKM in the germline V gene. CDR3 length equals 13 residues. The DNA read from the CDR3 is TGTGCCAGCAGTTTATTCAGGCGCGACGAG. It codes for CASSLFRRDE. The complete CDR3 reads CASSLFRRDEQYF.

This clone was recorded many times. The CDR3 end lies 3 residues beyond the end of the read and is filled in from the germline J gene. V gene TRBV20-1 combines with J gene TRBJ2-7; possibly TRBD1 for D (5 bases). Trimming shortened V by 0 bases and J by 3 bases, and 18 bases separated the two germline ends. CDR3 length equals 16 residues. Germline lookup yields CDR1 DFQATT and CDR2 SNEGSKA (reference sequence). Partial CDR3 DNA: TGCAGTGCTAGAGATTGGCAGGGCGCTGGGGACTACGAG. Residues: CSARDWQGAGDYE. The CDR3 reads in full as CSARDWQGAGDYEQYF.

This clone was recorded many times. The read ends 3 residues early relative to the CDR3; the germline J gene fills the gap. The V and J genes are TRBV5-1 and TRBJ2-5; 12 bases agree with TRBD2. Germline CDR1 SGHRS, CDR2 YFSETQ. The CDR3 is made up of 16 amino acids. J was trimmed by 3 bases and V by 0 bases; bases with no gene match: 3. The part of the CDR3 DNA that was read is TGCGCCAGCAGCTTGGGCGGACTAGCGGGAAAAGAGACC. It specifies CASSLGGLAGKET. The complete CDR3 sequence is CASSLGGLAGKETQYF.